Each of the 10 T cell receptor beta chains below was sequenced from the same sample in a study of T cell repertoires in aging, cancer and after chemotherapy. Rearranged V-D-J TRB sequences were amplified with a mixed TRB-A/B primer pool. TCRdb fed the multiplex PCR reads into MiXCR, producing one record per CDR3 protein. The data show 2,000 to 3,000 distinct CDR3 sequences, with 20% to 30% seen just once and roughly 6.7% held by the top ten. Amplification of TCR beta used genomic DNA extracted from peripheral blood. Sequences were obtained from blood. The receptors stem from a human donor with a solid tumor.

Sample share makes this clonotype large. The chain joins TRBV6-5 to TRBJ2-7; TRBD2 agrees at 13 bases. The CDR3 has 16 residues. V trimming: 5 bases; J trimming: 3 bases; junction bases outside the gene matches: 7. CDR1 is MNHEY, CDR2 SVGAGI, per germline. CDR3 DNA sequence: TGTGCCAGCAGTGAAACTAGCGGGAGGGCCCTCTACGAGCAGTACTTC. Its protein product is CASSETSGRALYEQYF.

This clonotype was recorded a few times. The V gene is TRBV4-1, the J gene TRBJ2-2; TRBD2 is a possible D gene (6 bases). The CDR3 contains 13 residues. Germline loops: CDR1 MGHRA, CDR2 YSYEKL. V lost 1 base and J 6 bases, leaving 6 bases between the germline ends. The CDR3 sequence: CASSQGLAGELFF. The CDR3 DNA reads as TGCGCCAGCAGCCAAGGACTAGCCGGGGAGCTGTTTTTT.

This clonotype has only a few counts. This chain uses TRBV20-1 with TRBJ2-1; D may correspond to TRBD1 or TRBD2 (5 bases each). The germline V gene has CDR1 DFQATT and CDR2 SNEGSKA (reference sequence). The V end lost 5 bases, the J end lost 7 bases, and 15 bases lay between the germline ends. This CDR3 contains 13 residues. CDR3 region: CSALKLGDNEQFF. CDR3 coding DNA: TGCAGTGCTCTCAAACTAGGGGATAATGAGCAGTTCTTC.

The chain joins TRBV7-9 to TRBJ1-4; D possibly corresponds to TRBD1 (5 bases). Looked up from germline, CDR1 is SEHNR and CDR2 is FQNEAQ (reference sequence). Trimming stripped 5 bases from V and 11 bases from J, with 15 bases between. The CDR3 extends over 13 amino acids. CDR3 amino acids: CASSPGPGLKLFF. DNA for the CDR3: TGTGCCAGCAGCCCAGGGCCAGGGCTTAAACTGTTTTTT.

Notes on this clonotype: A much larger clone lies one base from this, so it may be a read error. The chain combines TRBV6-6 with TRBJ1-2; weak D call: TRBD1 (5 bases). Trimming took 5 bases from V and 4 from J, leaving 17 bases between them. The CDR3 runs to 15 residues. Germline V gene sequence: CDR1 MNHNY, CDR2 SVGAGI (reference sequence). CDR3 sequence: CASSHGGLEGYGYTF. As DNA, the CDR3 is TGTGCCAGCAGTCACGGGGGTTTGGAGGGCTATGGCTACACCTTC.

V and J are TRBV6-1 and TRBJ1-3, with D tentatively TRBD1 (5 bases). This CDR3 region has 15 residues. Trimming cost V 4 bases and J 4 bases, with 14 bases left between them. Germline CDR1 and CDR2: MNHNS and SASEGT. This chain's CDR3 is CASSGPGGAGNTIYF. CDR3 in DNA: TGTGCCAGCAGTGGCCCCGGCGGGGCAGGAAACACCATATATTTT.

The DNA for the CDR3 is TGTGCCAGCAGGGGCCCAACTAGCACAGATACGCAGTATTTT. It encodes CASRGPTSTDTQYF. V and J are TRBV12-3 or TRBV12-4 and TRBJ2-3; D unresolved. This CDR3 region has 14 residues. Deletions cut 6 bases from V and 0 bases from J, with 10 bases between.

V and J are TRBV5-1 and TRBJ2-6; 8 bases agree with TRBD2. CDR3 length: 15 amino acids. Germline CDR1 reads SGHRS; CDR2 reads YFSETQ. The ends lost 4 bases at V and 4 bases at J; junction bases unmatched: 4. CDR3 protein: CASSVSGTGANVLTF. The CDR3 region has the DNA TGCGCCAGCAGCGTTAGCGGGACCGGGGCCAACGTCCTGACTTTC.

CDR3 sequence reads: CASSSAGPTGELFF. The CDR3 nucleotides read TGTGCCAGCAGCTCAGCGGGACCCACCGGGGAGCTGTTTTTT. The genes are TRBV7-9 and TRBJ2-2; 7 positions agree with TRBD2. The CDR3 is 14 residues long. Germline CDR1 and CDR2: SEHNR and FQNEAQ (reference sequence). The trim removed 4 bases at V and 4 bases at J, leaving 3 bases unmatched.

Notes on this clonotype: The junction and the germline gene differ at one end; a read error may be behind it. This chain uses TRBV4-2 with TRBJ2-3; the match to TRBD2 covers 12 bases. This CDR3 has 21 residues. Per germline, CDR1 LGHNA and CDR2 YNFKEQ. For the CDR3, the DNA is TGCGCCAGCAGCCAAGCTCCCCTCCTAGCGGGAGGGCTCGGAGGTAAAGATACGCAGTATTTT. Amino acid sequence: CASSQAPLLAGGLGGKDTQYF.